This TCR beta chain emerged from a study of human CD8 memory T cell subsets. UMI-labeled 5' RACE generated the TCR beta libraries. One entry per CDR3 protein, without DNA, is what TCRdb gives after re-calling the 5' RACE reads. Its listing shows around 10,000 distinct CDR3 sequences. Findings and limits, study-wide: Stem-like memory and precursor exhausted T cell repertoires showed minimal mutual overlap.

CDR1 and CDR2 from the germline V gene are SGHRS and YFSETQ. The CDR3 spans 14 residues. For this clonotype: The antigen is undetermined.

Exhausted-like traits marked the TPEX cells, which were CCR7+ PD-1+ TIGIT+ early memory CD8+ T cells. PBMC originated from healthy-donor buffy coats. Magnetic separation of the negative type served to enrich total CD8+ T cells. Total RNA was taken from under 190,000 sorted CD8+ T cells, in duplicate, per subset. Material for sequencing was CD8+ T cells from PBMCs. The sequence was obtained from a human donor in good health. The chain carries TRBV5-1 and TRBJ2-2. This chain's CDR3 is CASSLAAGSGELFF.